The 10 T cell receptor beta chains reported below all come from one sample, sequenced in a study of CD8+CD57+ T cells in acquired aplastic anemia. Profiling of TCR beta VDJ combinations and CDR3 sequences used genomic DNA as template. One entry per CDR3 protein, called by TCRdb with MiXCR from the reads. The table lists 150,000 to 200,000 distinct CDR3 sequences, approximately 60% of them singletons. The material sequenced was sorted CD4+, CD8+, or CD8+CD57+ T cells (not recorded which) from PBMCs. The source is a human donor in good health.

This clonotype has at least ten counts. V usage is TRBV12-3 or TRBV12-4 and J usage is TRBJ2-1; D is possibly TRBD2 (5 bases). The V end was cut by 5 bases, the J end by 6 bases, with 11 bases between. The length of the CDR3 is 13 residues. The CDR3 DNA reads TGTGCCAGCAGTAGGGTTGGAGGCAATGAGCAGTTCTTC. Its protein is CASSRVGGNEQFF.

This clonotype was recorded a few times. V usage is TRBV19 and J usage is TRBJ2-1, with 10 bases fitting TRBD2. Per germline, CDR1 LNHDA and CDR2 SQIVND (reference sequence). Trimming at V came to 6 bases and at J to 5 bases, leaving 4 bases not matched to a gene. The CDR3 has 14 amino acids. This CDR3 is CASRRLAGDNEQFF. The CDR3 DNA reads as TGTGCCAGTAGACGACTAGCGGGTGACAATGAGCAGTTCTTC.

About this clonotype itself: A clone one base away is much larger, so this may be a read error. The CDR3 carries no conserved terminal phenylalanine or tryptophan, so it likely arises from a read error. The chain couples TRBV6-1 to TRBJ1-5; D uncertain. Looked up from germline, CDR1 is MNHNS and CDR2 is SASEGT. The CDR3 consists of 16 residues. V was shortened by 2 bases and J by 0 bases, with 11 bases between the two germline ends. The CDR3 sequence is CASSEPPIHSNQPQHL. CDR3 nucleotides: TGTGCCAGCAGTGAACCTCCCATCCATAGCAATCAGCCCCAGCATCTT.

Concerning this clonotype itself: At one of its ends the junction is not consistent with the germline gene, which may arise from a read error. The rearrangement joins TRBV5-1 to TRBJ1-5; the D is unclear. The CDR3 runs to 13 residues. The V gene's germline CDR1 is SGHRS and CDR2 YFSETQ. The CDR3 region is CASSYRLDQPQHF. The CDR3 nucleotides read TGTGCCAGCAGTTACCGCCTCGATCAGCCCCAGCATTTT.

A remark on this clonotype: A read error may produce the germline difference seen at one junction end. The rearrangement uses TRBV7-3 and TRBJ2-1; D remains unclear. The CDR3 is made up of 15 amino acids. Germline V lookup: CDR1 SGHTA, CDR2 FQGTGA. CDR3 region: CASSLAVYSCNEQFF. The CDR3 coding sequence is TGTGCCAGCAGCTTGGCGGTATACTCCTGCAATGAGCAGTTCTTC.

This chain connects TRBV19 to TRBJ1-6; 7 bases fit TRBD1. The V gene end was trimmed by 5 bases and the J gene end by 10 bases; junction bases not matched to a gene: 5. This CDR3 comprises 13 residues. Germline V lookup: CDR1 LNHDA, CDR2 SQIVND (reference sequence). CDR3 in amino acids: CASSLQGYSPLHF. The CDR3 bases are TGTGCCAGTAGTCTACAGGGGTACTCACCCCTCCACTTT.

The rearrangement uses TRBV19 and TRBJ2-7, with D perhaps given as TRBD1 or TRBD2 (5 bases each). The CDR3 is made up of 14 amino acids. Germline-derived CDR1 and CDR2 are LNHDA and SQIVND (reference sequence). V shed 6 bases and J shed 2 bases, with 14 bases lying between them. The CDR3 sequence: CASRSGTATYEQYF. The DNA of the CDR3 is TGTGCCAGTAGATCCGGGACGGCGACCTACGAGCAGTACTTC. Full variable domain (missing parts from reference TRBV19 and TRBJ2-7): DGGITQSPKYLFRKEGQNVTLSCEQNLNHDAMYWYRQDPGQGLRLIYYSQIVNDFQKGDIAEGYSVSREKKESFPLTVTSAQKNPTAFYLCASRSGTATYEQYFGPGTRLTVT.

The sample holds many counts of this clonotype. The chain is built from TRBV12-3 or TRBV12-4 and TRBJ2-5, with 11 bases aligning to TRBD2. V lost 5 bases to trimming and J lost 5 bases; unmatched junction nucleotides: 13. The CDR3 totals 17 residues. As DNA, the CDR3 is TGTGCCAGCAGTACCCTAGGACTAGCGGGCAATCGCGAGACCCAGTACTTC. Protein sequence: CASSTLGLAGNRETQYF.

Written as DNA, the CDR3 is TGTGCCGCCGCGACCTCGGGATCCTCTAACTATGGCTACACCTTC. It encodes CAAATSGSSNYGYTF. The rearrangement links TRBV19 to TRBJ1-2; D is uncertain. Between the trimmed V and J ends, which lost 11 bases and 0 bases, there was a span of 19 bases. Per the germline V gene, CDR1 is LNHDA and CDR2 is SQIVND (reference sequence). CDR3 length: 15 amino acids. The whole variable domain, remainder taken from reference TRBV19 and TRBJ1-2, is DGGITQSPKYLFRKEGQNVTLSCEQNLNHDAMYWYRQDPGQGLRLIYYSQIVNDFQKGDIAEGYSVSREKKESFPLTVTSAQKNPTAFYLCAAATSGSSNYGYTFGSGTRLTVV.

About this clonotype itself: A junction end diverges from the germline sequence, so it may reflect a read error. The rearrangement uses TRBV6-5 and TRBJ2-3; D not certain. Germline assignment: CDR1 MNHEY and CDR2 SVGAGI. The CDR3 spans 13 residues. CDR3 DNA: TGTGCCACCAGTCCTCCCTCCACAGATACGCAGTATTTT. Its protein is CATSPPSTDTQYF.